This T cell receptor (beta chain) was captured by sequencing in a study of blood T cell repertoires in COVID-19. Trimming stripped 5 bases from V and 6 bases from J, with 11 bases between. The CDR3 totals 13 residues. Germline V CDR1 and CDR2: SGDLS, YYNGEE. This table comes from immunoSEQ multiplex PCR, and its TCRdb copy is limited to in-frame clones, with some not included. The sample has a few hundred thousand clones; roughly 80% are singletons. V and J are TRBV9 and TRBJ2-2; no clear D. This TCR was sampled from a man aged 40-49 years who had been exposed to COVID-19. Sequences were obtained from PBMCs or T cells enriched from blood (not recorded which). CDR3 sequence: CASRPNSAGELFF. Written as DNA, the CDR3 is TGTGCCAGCAGACCCAACAGTGCCGGGGAGCTGTTTTTT.